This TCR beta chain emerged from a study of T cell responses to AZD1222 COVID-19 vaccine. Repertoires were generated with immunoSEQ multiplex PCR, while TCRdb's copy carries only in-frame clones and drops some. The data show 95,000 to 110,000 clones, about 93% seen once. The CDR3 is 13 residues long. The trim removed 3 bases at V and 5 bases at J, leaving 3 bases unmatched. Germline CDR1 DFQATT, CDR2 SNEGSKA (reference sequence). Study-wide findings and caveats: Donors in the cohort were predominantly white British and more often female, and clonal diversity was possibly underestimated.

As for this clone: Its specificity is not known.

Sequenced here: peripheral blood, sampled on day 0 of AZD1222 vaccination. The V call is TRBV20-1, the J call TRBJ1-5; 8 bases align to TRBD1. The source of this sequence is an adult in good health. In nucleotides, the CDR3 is TGCAGTGCTAGTGAACAGGGGGATCAGCCCCAGCATTTT. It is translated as CSASEQGDQPQHF.